This entry describes one T cell receptor beta chain. The entry originates in a study of blood T cell repertoires in COVID-19. About the study: PBMCs, B-cell-depleted T cells, or T cells provided the cDNA or gDNA that made up the material.

Methods used by the authors: Amplification of reference gene primers provided the estimated nucleated cell counts. Only in-frame clones appear in the TCRdb table, and some are missing; sequencing was by immunoSEQ multiplex PCR. The DNA was the basis for D and trimming; V, J and clone size are from that table. The data contain over 90,000 clones, 70% to 90% of them seen just once; the ten biggest clones take up around 2%. The ends were cut back, 5 bases at V and 6 bases at J, with 11 bases in the middle. The V gene's germline CDR1 is SEHNR and CDR2 FQNEAQ (reference sequence). This CDR3 comprises 12 residues.

This TCR was sampled from a man between 45 and 60 years old with active COVID-19. The sample comprised peripheral blood. The chain has TRBV7-9 and TRBJ2-7, with D unclear. The CDR3 loop is CASSPRAREQYF. CDR3 coding DNA: TGTGCCAGCAGCCCCCGAGCACGCGAGCAGTACTTC.